One sample yielded the 31 T cell receptor beta chains listed below, sequenced in a study of blood T cells in healthy people across ages. A second PCR of 7 to 11 cycles used a sample-barcoded 5' primer and a J-beta primer mix. MiXCR was run by TCRdb on the 5' RACE reads, yielding one entry per CDR3 protein. The sample shows hundreds of thousands of distinct CDR3 sequences, roughly 30% of them seen only once. The specimen was blood. The receptors here all came from a woman at least 80 years old in good health.

This chain uses TRBV7-2 with TRBJ2-3, with TRBD2 matching 12 bases. The CDR3 is 15 amino acids. From germline, CDR1 is SGHTA and CDR2 FQGNSA. Trimming at V came to 5 bases and at J to 3 bases, leaving 3 bases not matched to a gene. The CDR3: CTSSPGLAGTDTQYF. The CDR3 bases are TGTACCAGCAGCCCCGGACTAGCGGGGACAGATACGCAGTATTTT.

Of note for this clonotype: A read error may be the cause here, since a much bigger clone is one base away. The V call is TRBV5-1, the J call TRBJ2-5, with D unresolved. With 3 bases removed from V and 2 bases from J, the gap between germline ends came to 11 bases. The CDR3 sequence is 14 residues long. Germline CDR1 reads SGHRS; CDR2 reads YFSETQ. CDR3 in amino acids: CASSWWAGQETQYF. The CDR3 region has the DNA TGCGCCAGCAGCTGGTGGGCAGGACAAGAGACCCAGTACTTC.

About this clonotype itself: A much bigger clone sits one base away, suggesting this may be a read error. The chain combines TRBV9 with TRBJ2-6; maybe TRBD1 (6 bases). The CDR3 is made up of 20 amino acids. Germline CDR1 reads SGDLS; CDR2 reads YYNGEE. The CDR3 spells CAGSVGVGDKGLSGANVLTF. The CDR3 DNA is TGTGCCGGCAGCGTAGGGGTCGGGGACAAGGGCCTTTCTGGGGCCAACGTCCTGACTTTC.

Details on this clonotype: This may be a read error: a much more frequent sequence differs by one nucleotide. V gene TRBV12-3 or TRBV12-4 combines with J gene TRBJ1-5, with D possibly TRBD1 on 5 matching bases. V lost 2 bases and J 7 bases, leaving 9 bases between the germline ends. The CDR3 is 13 residues long. CDR3 sequence: CASSLRQGQPQHF. In nucleotides, the CDR3 is TGTGCCAGCAGTTTAAGGCAGGGCCAGCCCCAGCATTTT.

This clonotype came up a few times. The gene calls are TRBV25-1 and TRBJ1-2; tentatively, D is TRBD1 (6 bases). Trimming removed 1 base from V and 8 bases from J, with 17 bases in between. The CDR3 consists of 15 residues. Per the germline V gene, CDR1 is MGHDK and CDR2 is SYGVNS. The CDR3 DNA follows: TGTGCCAGCAGTGAATTAGGGGGGCCGCGTCGGGGCTACACCTTC. Translation: CASSELGGPRRGYTF.

This clonotype was detected ten times or more. V gene TRBV6-2 or TRBV6-3 combines with J gene TRBJ2-3; possibly TRBD2 for D (5 bases). The germline V gene encodes CDR1 MNHEY and CDR2 SVGEGT. V was shortened by 5 bases and J by 0 bases, with 15 bases between the two germline ends. The CDR3 is 16 residues long. The CDR3 spells CASSLRGRSSTDTQYF. In nucleotides, the CDR3 is TGTGCCAGCAGTCTCCGAGGGCGATCTAGCACAGATACGCAGTATTTT.

This chain connects TRBV5-5 to TRBJ2-3; no clear D gene. Looked up from germline, CDR1 is SGHKS and CDR2 is YYEKEE (reference sequence). The V and J ends lost 0 bases and 5 bases respectively, with 10 bases between them. The CDR3 extends over 14 amino acids. CDR3 coding DNA: TGTGCCAGCAGCTTGGCCGGACCCAAAGATACGCAGTATTTT. Translation: CASSLAGPKDTQYF. Based on the CDR3 plus reference TRBV5-5 and TRBJ2-3, the full variable domain is DAGVTQSPTHLIKTRGQQVTLRCSPISGHKSVSWYQQVLGQGPQFIFQYYEKEERGRGNFPDRFSARQFPNYSSELNVNALLLGDSALYLCASSLAGPKDTQYFGPGTRLTVL.

This clonotype showed up just a few times. J is TRBJ1-1 and V is TRBV29-1; the D is unclear. Germline CDR1 and CDR2: SQVTM and ANQGSEA. This CDR3 region has 12 residues. V lost 7 bases, J lost 4 bases, and 13 bases lay in between. The DNA for the CDR3 is TGCAGCGCTGTTGGGGTGCCCACTGAAGCTTTCTTT. As protein: CSAVGVPTEAFF.

This clonotype was recorded many times. V and J are TRBV28 and TRBJ2-1, with 8 bases identical to TRBD1. In germline, CDR1 is MDHEN, CDR2 SYDVKM. Trimming removed 5 bases from V and 5 bases from J; junction bases left unmatched: 5. The CDR3 totals 14 residues. The CDR3 here is CASSALDRDNEQFF. Here the CDR3 DNA reads TGTGCCAGCAGTGCCCTGGACAGGGACAATGAGCAGTTCTTC.

This clonotype was seen at least ten times. CDR3 amino acids: CSARSTTDSIQETQYF. DNA of the CDR3: TGCAGTGCTAGATCAACAACGGACAGTATCCAAGAGACCCAGTACTTC. This chain connects TRBV20-1 to TRBJ2-5; possible D gene TRBD1, 6 bases. Germline CDR1 and CDR2: DFQATT and SNEGSKA (reference sequence). The CDR3 runs 16 residues. Trimming cost V 2 bases and J 1 base, with 17 bases left between them.

The chain uses TRBV29-1 and TRBJ2-7, with 14 positions matching TRBD2. The germline V gene encodes CDR1 SQVTM and CDR2 ANQGSEA. This CDR3 has 18 amino acids. J lost 4 bases, V lost 4 bases, and 15 bases had no gene match. The CDR3 DNA reads TGCAGCGTTGGAGGTGATTGGACTAGCGGGAGGAGGGGGTACGAGCAGTACTTC. Translation: CSVGGDWTSGRRGYEQYF.

This clonotype was counted ten times or more. The chain joins TRBV2 to TRBJ2-7; 10 bases are shared with TRBD1. Per germline, CDR1 SNHLY and CDR2 FYNNEI. Trimming removed 5 bases from V and 6 bases from J; junction bases left unmatched: 7. This CDR3 comprises 14 residues. CDR3 sequence: CASSLRDRGGEQYF. For the CDR3, the DNA is TGTGCCAGCAGTCTCCGGGACAGGGGAGGCGAGCAGTACTTC. The full variable domain, its missing parts supplied by reference TRBV2 and TRBJ2-7, is EPEVTQTPSHQVTQMGQEVILRCVPISNHLYFYWYRQILGQKVEFLVSFYNNEISEKSEIFDDQFSVERPDGSNFTLKIRSTKLEDSAMYFCASSLRDRGGEQYFGPGTRLTVT.

The sample holds many counts of this clonotype. V usage is TRBV24-1 and J usage is TRBJ2-6, with TRBD2 as a possible D gene (6 bases). The V gene's germline CDR1 is KGHDR and CDR2 SFDVKD. The CDR3 sequence is 15 residues long. With 3 bases removed from V and 2 bases from J, the gap between germline ends came to 7 bases. The CDR3 is CATSDGGTGANVLTF. The CDR3 DNA reads TGTGCCACCAGTGATGGCGGGACTGGGGCCAACGTCCTGACTTTC.

This clonotype was seen repeatedly, ten times or more. The rearrangement links TRBV28 to TRBJ1-5; TRBD1 matches at 9 bases. Germline trimming cut 5 bases from V and 4 bases from J; bases unmatched to any gene: 3. CDR3 length: 14 amino acids. The germline gives CDR1 MDHEN, CDR2 SYDVKM. CDR3 nucleotide sequence: TGTGCCAGCAGTCAGACAGGGGGAAATCAGCCCCAGCATTTT. Residues: CASSQTGGNQPQHF. Filled out from reference TRBV28 and TRBJ1-5, the complete variable domain reads DVKVTQSSRYLVKRTGEKVFLECVQDMDHENMFWYRQDPGLGLRLIYFSYDVKMKEKGDIPEGYSVSREKKERFSLILESASTNQTSMYLCASSQTGGNQPQHFGDGTRLSIL.

Regarding this clonotype: A much larger clone is a single base away; this may be a read error. The chain recombines TRBV20-1 with TRBJ2-1; the D gene could be TRBD1 or TRBD2 (5 bases each). There are 15 residues in the CDR3. Looked up from germline, CDR1 is DFQATT and CDR2 is SNEGSKA (reference sequence). V was pared by 2 bases and J by 13 bases, with 24 bases between. CDR3 region: CSARPTGTRRETQFF. The CDR3 DNA reads TGCAGTGCTAGACCGACCGGGACCCGGCGCGAGACCCAGTTCTTC.

V usage is TRBV6-1 and J usage is TRBJ2-7, with 11 bases aligning to TRBD2. Germline loops: CDR1 MNHNS, CDR2 SASEGT. The CDR3 totals 15 residues. Trimming at V came to 3 bases and at J to 4 bases, leaving 5 bases not matched to a gene. CDR3 nucleotide sequence: TGTGCCAGCAGTGATCTAGCGGGAGGAGAGTACGAGCAGTACTTC. Amino acid sequence: CASSDLAGGEYEQYF.

This clonotype was observed at least ten times. This sequence joins TRBV4-3 and TRBJ1-5, with D unresolved. From germline, CDR1 is LGHNA and CDR2 YSLEER. This CDR3 spans 13 amino acids. Trimming removed 2 bases from V and 5 bases from J, with 7 bases in between. CDR3 bases: TGCGCCAGCAGCCAAAAGAGGGATCAGCCCCAGCATTTT. Translated: CASSQKRDQPQHF.

This clonotype was detected only a few times. This may be a read error, as it is one base from a much larger clone. V and J are TRBV29-1 and TRBJ2-6; maybe TRBD1 (5 bases). Germline CDR1 is SQVTM and CDR2 is ANQGSEA. The CDR3 sequence is 15 residues long. CDR3 nucleotide sequence: TGCAGCGTCGCCCTCACTGTGTTAGGGGCCAACGTCCGGACTTTC. Translated: CSVALTVLGANVRTF.

The rearrangement uses TRBV28 and TRBJ1-2; TRBD1 aligns across 8 bases. CDR1 is MDHEN, CDR2 SYDVKM, per germline. The CDR3 consists of 14 residues. V lost 7 bases and J lost 8; bases outside the gene matches: 12. For the CDR3, the DNA is TGTGCCAGCAACAACGGGGCAGGGGGCCGGGGCTACACCTTC. This gives the protein CASNNGAGGRGYTF.

This clonotype was seen many times. The chain has TRBV6-5 and TRBJ1-2, with D uncertain. The CDR3 length is 14 residues. Germline CDR1 MNHEY, CDR2 SVGAGI. V dropped 0 bases and J dropped 4 bases, with 9 bases sitting between them. The CDR3 loop reads CASSYSGSLYGYTF. Written as DNA, the CDR3 is TGTGCCAGCAGTTACTCTGGCAGTCTCTATGGCTACACCTTC.

The genes are TRBV5-1 and TRBJ2-5; 8 bases fit TRBD2. Looked up from germline, CDR1 is SGHRS and CDR2 is YFSETQ. This CDR3 has 16 amino acids. The V and J ends lost 3 bases and 5 bases, in that order; junction bases with no gene match: 12. The CDR3 sequence is CASSSLIAGREETQYF. As DNA, the CDR3 is TGCGCCAGCAGCTCGCTGATAGCGGGGCGCGAGGAGACCCAGTACTTC. Full variable domain (missing parts from reference TRBV5-1 and TRBJ2-5): KAGVTQTPRYLIKTRGQQVTLSCSPISGHRSVSWYQQTPGQGLQFLFEYFSETQRNKGNFPGRFSGRQFSNSRSEMNVSTLELGDSALYLCASSSLIAGREETQYFGPGTRLLVL.

The chain has TRBV24-1 and TRBJ2-2; D is ambiguous. The germline V gene encodes CDR1 KGHDR and CDR2 SFDVKD. The CDR3 has 13 amino acids. Trimming removed 3 bases from V and 3 bases from J, with 4 bases in between. CDR3 region: CATSDPYTGELFF. In DNA, the CDR3 is TGTGCCACCAGTGATCCCTACACCGGGGAGCTGTTTTTT.

Ten or more counts support this clonotype. The J gene is TRBJ2-1, the V gene TRBV4-2; tentative D call: TRBD2 (5 bases). V was trimmed by 0 bases and J by 8 bases, leaving 17 bases between them. There are 16 residues in the CDR3. Per the germline V gene, CDR1 is LGHNA and CDR2 is YNFKEQ. The CDR3 sequence is CASSQESRGGEDEQFF. Here the CDR3 DNA reads TGTGCCAGCAGCCAAGAGAGCCGGGGTGGAGAGGATGAGCAGTTCTTC.

This chain links TRBV29-1 with TRBJ1-5; 7 bases are a match to TRBD1. CDR1 SQVTM and CDR2 ANQGSEA come from the germline V gene. The junction had 5 bases not matched to a gene; V was cut back by 6 bases and J by 0 bases. CDR3 length: 14 residues. The CDR3 region is CSVPGQYSNQPQHF. Written as DNA, the CDR3 is TGCAGCGTACCGGGACAGTATAGCAATCAGCCCCAGCATTTT.

To note about this clonotype: A junction boundary mismatches the germline segment, possibly from a read error. J is TRBJ1-4 and V is TRBV20-1; D gene uncertain. This CDR3 region has 13 residues. Germline assignment: CDR1 DFQATT and CDR2 SNEGSKA (reference sequence). In DNA form, the CDR3 reads TGCAGCGCTAGGAACCTCGGCGGTGAAAAACTGTTTTTT. Translated, it gives CSARNLGGEKLFF.

Many counts were recorded for this clonotype. The chain combines TRBV20-1 with TRBJ1-1; 9 bases match TRBD1. V shed 3 bases and J 3 bases; nucleotides not matched to a gene: 5. This CDR3 comprises 14 residues. Germline values: CDR1 DFQATT, CDR2 SNEGSKA (reference sequence). CDR3 DNA: TGCAGTGCTAGCGAGACAGGGGGAGACACTGAAGCTTTCTTT. This gives the protein CSASETGGDTEAFF.

This clonotype has ten or more counts. This sequence joins TRBV5-1 and TRBJ2-7; tentatively, D is TRBD1 (5 bases). V lost 0 bases and J lost 7, with 8 bases in between. The V gene's germline CDR1 is SGHRS and CDR2 YFSETQ. CDR3 size: 12 residues. CDR3 in amino acids: CASSLGQGEQYF. DNA for the CDR3: TGCGCCAGCAGCTTGGGGCAGGGAGAGCAGTACTTC.

This clonotype was detected once. V usage is TRBV19 and J usage is TRBJ2-2; D uncertain. The CDR3 length is 14 residues. The germline CDR1 and CDR2 sequences are LNHDA and SQIVND (reference sequence). Trimming pared 2 bases from V and 4 bases from J, leaving 8 bases between. Written as DNA, the CDR3 is TGTGCCAGTAGTATAAGGGTCGGCACCGGGGAGCTGTTTTTT. It codes for CASSIRVGTGELFF.

This clonotype was recorded a few times. The V gene is TRBV30, the J gene TRBJ1-5, with D possibly TRBD1 on 5 matching bases. The CDR3 is 13 residues long. CDR1 and CDR2 (germline): GTSNPN, SVGIG (reference sequence). With 0 bases removed from V and 6 bases from J, the gap between germline ends came to 9 bases. CDR3 sequence: CAWSVERGQPQHF. The CDR3 region has the DNA TGTGCCTGGAGTGTGGAAAGGGGTCAGCCCCAGCATTTT.

This clonotype showed up many times. The chain couples TRBV13 to TRBJ2-5; 14 bases match TRBD2. The germline V gene has CDR1 PRHDT and CDR2 FYEKMQ (reference sequence). This CDR3 contains 15 residues. The J segment lost 6 bases and the V segment lost 4 bases, leaving 4 bases of the junction unmatched. CDR3 sequence: CASSSTSGGAKTQYF. In DNA form, the CDR3 reads TGTGCCAGCAGCTCGACTAGCGGGGGGGCGAAGACCCAGTACTTC.

This clonotype was seen at least ten times. The J gene is TRBJ2-1, the V gene TRBV11-2, with 8 nucleotides matching TRBD2. V dropped 0 bases and J dropped 3; count of bases not matched to a gene: 4. The CDR3 length is 16 residues. Germline CDR1 SGHAT, CDR2 FQNNGV. The CDR3 sequence is CASSLEGTRVYNEQFF. DNA of the CDR3: TGTGCCAGCAGCTTAGAAGGGACTAGGGTCTACAATGAGCAGTTCTTC.